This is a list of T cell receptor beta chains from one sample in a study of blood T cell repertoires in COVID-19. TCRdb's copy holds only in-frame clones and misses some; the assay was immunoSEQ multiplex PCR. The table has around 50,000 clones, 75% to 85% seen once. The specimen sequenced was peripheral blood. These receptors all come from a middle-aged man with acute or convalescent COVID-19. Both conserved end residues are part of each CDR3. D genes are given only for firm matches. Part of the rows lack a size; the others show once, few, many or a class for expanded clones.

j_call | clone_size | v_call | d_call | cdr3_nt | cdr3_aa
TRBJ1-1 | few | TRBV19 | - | TGTGCCAGTAGTAACAGGGAAGCTTTCTTT | CASSNREAFF
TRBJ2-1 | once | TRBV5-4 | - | TGTGCCAGCAGCTCAGACAGCTCCTACAATGAGCAGTTCTTC | CASSSDSSYNEQFF
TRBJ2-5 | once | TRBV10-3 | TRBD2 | TGTGCCATCAGTGAGATGACTAGCGGGTGGGAGACCCAGTACTTC | CAISEMTSGWETQYF
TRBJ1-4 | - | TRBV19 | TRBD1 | TGTGCCAGTAGAACACAGGGGGCCGCAACTAATGAAAAACTGTTTTTT | CASRTQGAATNEKLFF
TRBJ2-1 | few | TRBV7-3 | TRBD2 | TGTGCCAGCAGCTTAAAGGGACTAGTTTACAATGAGCAGTTCTTC | CASSLKGLVYNEQFF
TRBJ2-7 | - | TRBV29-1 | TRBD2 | TGCAGCGTTACCGGGACTAACTCCTACGAGCAGTACTTC | CSVTGTNSYEQYF
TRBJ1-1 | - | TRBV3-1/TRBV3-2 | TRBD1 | TGTGCCAGCAGCCTGGGACAGGGGGTAGGAACTGAAGCTTTCTTT | CASSLGQGVGTEAFF
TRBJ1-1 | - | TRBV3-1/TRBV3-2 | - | TGTGCCAGCACCCCCTTGAGGGTGGGGAGCACTGAAGCTTTCTTT | CASTPLRVGSTEAFF
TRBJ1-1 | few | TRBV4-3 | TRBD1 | TGCGCCAGCAGCCAAGATTTCAGGACAGGGATGAACACTGAAGCTTTCTTT | CASSQDFRTGMNTEAFF
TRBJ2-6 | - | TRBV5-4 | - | TGTGCCAGCAGCCCCCCCAGCCGGGGCTCTGGGGCCAACGTCCTGACTTTC | CASSPPSRGSGANVLTF
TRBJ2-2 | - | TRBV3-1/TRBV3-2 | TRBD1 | TGTGCCAGCAGCCAAGATGGGACAGGGGGCGTGCTGTTTTTT | CASSQDGTGGVLFF
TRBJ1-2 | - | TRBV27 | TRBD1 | TGTGCCAGCGGAGGGACAGTTGATGGCTACACCTTC | CASGGTVDGYTF
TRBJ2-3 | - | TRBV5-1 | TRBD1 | TGCGCCAGCAGTGGGACAGGGCCCCGCACAGATACGCAGTATTTT | CASSGTGPRTDTQYF
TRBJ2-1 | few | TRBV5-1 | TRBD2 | TGCGCCAGCAGCTTGAAATCCCCAACTAGCGGGACATACAATGAGCAGTTCTTC | CASSLKSPTSGTYNEQFF
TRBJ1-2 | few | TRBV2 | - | TGTGCCAGCAGTGAGGTTGAGATCTATGGCTACACCTTC | CASSEVEIYGYTF
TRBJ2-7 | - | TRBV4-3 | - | TGCGCCAGCAGCCAAGGGTTCGGAGCCTACGAGCAGTACTTC | CASSQGFGAYEQYF
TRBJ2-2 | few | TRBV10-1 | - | TGCGCCAGCAGTCGAGGGGGTAGGGGCACCGGGGAGCTGTTTTTT | CASSRGGRGTGELFF
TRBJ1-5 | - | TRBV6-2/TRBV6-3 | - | TGTGCCAGCAGTTTCCTGCGGGGCAGGTCAGTTAGCAATCAGCCCCAGCATTTT | CASSFLRGRSVSNQPQHF
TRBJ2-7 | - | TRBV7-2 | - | TGTGCCAGCAGCTCGGGTTTCCCTAGAGCCCCAGACTCCTACGAGCAGTACTTC | CASSSGFPRAPDSYEQYF
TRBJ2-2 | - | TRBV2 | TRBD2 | TGTGCCAGCAGTGAAATGGGGCTAGCGGCCACCGGGGAGCTGTTTTTT | CASSEMGLAATGELFF